This TCR beta chain was documented in a study of tumor-infiltrating lymphocytes in primary liver carcinoma. Study-level findings and limits: Tumor samples exhibited a significantly greater top-250-clone fraction than blood samples (p = 0.039).

The germline V and J ends were trimmed by 9 bases and 0 bases, with 18 bases remaining between them. Germline CDR1 reads MGHRA; CDR2 reads YSYEKL. This CDR3 has 16 residues. Both RNA and DNA were isolated together from approximately 20-30 mg of bulk tissue that had not been sorted. Chronic HBV infection, which was untreated, was present in the patients. Tumor regions sampled: superior, inferior, left, right poles, and centre. Tumor samples each held over 75% viable tumor cells. Reverse transcription of roughly 470 ng total RNA with a constant-region primer produced TCR beta cDNA. Three nested multiplex PCR rounds, a slightly modified ARM-PCR, produced the libraries for TCR beta. The first two PCR rounds, nine to ten cycles each, used TRBV1-TRBV30 forward primers and a C-beta reverse primer. Via MiXCR, TCRdb re-called the multiplex PCR reads, giving one row per CDR3 protein. The table shows some 100,000 distinct CDR3 sequences, with around 66% occurring only once.

In regard to this clonotype: Its antigen is still unknown. The conserved closing phenylalanine or tryptophan is absent in this CDR3, likely reflecting a read error.

The TCR comes from an older woman with primary liver carcinoma and hepatitis B virus infection. The sequencing input was liver tumor tissue from sampling region 2. The subset denotes: tumor region T2, inferior pole. This chain uses TRBV4-1 with TRBJ2-1; possible D gene TRBD2, 6 bases. The CDR3 sequence is CASSGRLGGSYNEQFI. The CDR3 nucleotides read TGCGCCAGTAGCGGCAGACTAGGCGGCTCCTACAATGAGCAGTTCATC.